These 7 T cell receptor beta chains were all obtained from the same sample, sequenced in a study of OX40 agonist ivuxolimab in advanced cancers. Repertoires were generated with immunoSEQ multiplex PCR, while TCRdb's copy carries only in-frame clones and drops some. This table has 90,000 to 100,000 clones, 70% to 90% appearing once. Specimen: CD4+ or CD8+ T cells sorted from blood, collected in a trial of the OX40 agonist ivuxolimab. These receptors were collected from an adult with an advanced solid tumor such as melanoma, head and neck, liver or kidney cancer.

The chain uses TRBV6-5 and TRBJ2-3, with D perhaps matching TRBD1 (6 bases). Trimming left V 8 bases short and J 3 bases short, with 15 bases between. The CDR3 is 14 residues long. CDR1 is MNHEY and CDR2 is SVGAGI in the germline V gene. The CDR3 protein is CASYQGLSTDTQYF. The CDR3, as DNA: TGTGCCAGCTACCAGGGGCTGTCGACAGATACGCAGTATTTT.

The chain is built from TRBV5-5 and TRBJ2-5; D is perhaps TRBD2 (5 bases). With 1 base removed from V and 10 bases from J, the gap between germline ends came to 14 bases. The CDR3 has 13 amino acids. Looked up from germline, CDR1 is SGHKS and CDR2 is YYEKEE (reference sequence). The CDR3 DNA reads as TGTGCCAGCAGCTTGTCGGAGGTGGGTTACCAGTACTTC. It encodes CASSLSEVGYQYF.

V is TRBV19 and J is TRBJ2-7; weak D call: TRBD1 (6 bases). With 3 bases removed from V and 2 bases from J, the gap between germline ends came to 11 bases. Germline loops: CDR1 LNHDA, CDR2 SQIVND (reference sequence). CDR3 length equals 14 residues. CDR3 sequence: CASSIAGVPYEQYF. CDR3 in DNA: TGTGCCAGTAGTATCGCAGGGGTCCCCTACGAGCAGTACTTC.

The chain couples TRBV6-5 to TRBJ1-5; 8 nucleotides match TRBD1. The CDR3 totals 15 residues. Looked up from germline, CDR1 is MNHEY and CDR2 is SVGAGI. J lost 3 bases, V lost 5 bases, and 6 bases had no gene match. CDR3 nucleotide sequence: TGTGCCAGCAGTCCCCGGGACAGGTTCAATCAGCCCCAGCATTTT. This translates into CASSPRDRFNQPQHF.

This clone was detected once. The chain employs TRBV6-1 and TRBJ1-5; D not certain. V gave up 4 bases and J gave up 0 bases, with 13 bases separating them. The CDR3 loop spans 16 amino acids. CDR1 is MNHNS, CDR2 SASEGT, per germline. The CDR3 is CASSGIGFYSNQPQHF. CDR3 coding DNA: TGTGCCAGCAGTGGGATTGGCTTTTATAGCAATCAGCCCCAGCATTTT.

CDR3 sequence (DNA): TGTGCCAGCAGTCTCAGGGTGATGAGGGATCAGCCCCAGCATTTT. Translated, it gives CASSLRVMRDQPQHF. V and J are TRBV27 and TRBJ1-5; D possibly corresponds to TRBD1 (5 bases). The CDR3 runs to 15 residues. CDR1 is MNHEY, CDR2 SMNVEV, per germline (reference sequence). V was clipped by 5 bases and J by 5 bases, with 16 bases between them.

The rearrangement joins TRBV28 to TRBJ1-1, with TRBD1 matching 7 bases. The CDR3 extends over 12 amino acids. Germline CDR1 reads MDHEN; CDR2 reads SYDVKM. The ends lost 4 bases at V and 7 bases at J; junction bases unmatched: 3. The chain's CDR3 is CASSWGDSEAFF. Here the CDR3 DNA reads TGTGCCAGCAGTTGGGGGGACAGTGAAGCTTTCTTT.